This record concerns one T cell receptor (beta chain) sequence. Antigen unknown. The junction departs from the called germline gene at one end, perhaps through a read error. The germline CDR1 and CDR2 sequences are MNHNS and SASEGT. The CDR3 extends over 17 amino acids. At the survey level, the v3.0 immunoSEQ assay was run. Only in-frame clones appear in the TCRdb table, and some are missing; sequencing was by immunoSEQ multiplex PCR. The sample yields about 33,000 clones, around three quarters seen once. These data come from a study of long-term antiretroviral therapy in people with HIV. Broader study findings: ART-treated samples gained diversity yet remained below transplant donor controls.

The sample in question was unsorted PBMCs, obtained 2 years after starting antiretroviral therapy. The chain is built from TRBV6-1 and TRBJ1-2; TRBD1 matches 7 bases. This receptor was taken from a woman aged 45-59 years with HIV. The CDR3 loop reads CASREAGTVRFSYGYTF. In DNA form, the CDR3 reads TGTGCCAGCAGGGAAGCCGGGACAGTAAGGTTCTCCTATGGCTACACCTTC.